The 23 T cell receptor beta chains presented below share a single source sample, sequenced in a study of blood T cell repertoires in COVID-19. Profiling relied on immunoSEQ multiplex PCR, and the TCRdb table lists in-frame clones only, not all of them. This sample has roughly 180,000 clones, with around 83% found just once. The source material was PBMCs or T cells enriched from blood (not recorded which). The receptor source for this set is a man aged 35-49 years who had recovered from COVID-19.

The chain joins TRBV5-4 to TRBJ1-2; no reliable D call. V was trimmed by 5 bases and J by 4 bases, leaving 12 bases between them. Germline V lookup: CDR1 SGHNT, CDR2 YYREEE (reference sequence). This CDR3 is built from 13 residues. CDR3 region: CASSTGPTYGYTF. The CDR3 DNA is TGTGCCAGCAGTACGGGTCCGACCTATGGCTACACCTTC.

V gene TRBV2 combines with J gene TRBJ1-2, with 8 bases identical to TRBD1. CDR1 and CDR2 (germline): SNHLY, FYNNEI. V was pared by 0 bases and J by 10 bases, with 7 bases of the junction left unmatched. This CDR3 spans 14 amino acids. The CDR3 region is CASSEALGQDSYTF. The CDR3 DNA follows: TGTGCCAGCAGTGAAGCGTTGGGACAGGATTCCTACACCTTC.

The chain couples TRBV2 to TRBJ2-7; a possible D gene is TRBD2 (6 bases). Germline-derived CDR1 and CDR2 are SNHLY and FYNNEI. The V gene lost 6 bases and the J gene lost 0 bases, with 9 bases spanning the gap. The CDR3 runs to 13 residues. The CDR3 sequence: CASREGPSYEQYF. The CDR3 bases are TGTGCCAGCAGGGAGGGACCCTCCTACGAGCAGTACTTC.

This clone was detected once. CDR3 sequence (DNA): TGTGCCAGCAGCCCCAGTGAGGGCTCCTACAATGAGCAGTTCTTC. Translated, it gives CASSPSEGSYNEQFF. This chain joins TRBV9 and TRBJ2-1; perhaps TRBD2 as D (5 bases). Germline CDR1 and CDR2: SGDLS and YYNGEE. The CDR3 covers 15 residues. The V and J ends lost 4 bases and 0 bases respectively, with 11 bases between them.

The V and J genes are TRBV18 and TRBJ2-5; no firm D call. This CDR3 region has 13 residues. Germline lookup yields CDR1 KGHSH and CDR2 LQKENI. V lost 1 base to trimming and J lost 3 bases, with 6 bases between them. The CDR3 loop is CASSPLAEETQYF. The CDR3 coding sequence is TGTGCCAGCTCACCACTAGCAGAAGAGACCCAGTACTTC.

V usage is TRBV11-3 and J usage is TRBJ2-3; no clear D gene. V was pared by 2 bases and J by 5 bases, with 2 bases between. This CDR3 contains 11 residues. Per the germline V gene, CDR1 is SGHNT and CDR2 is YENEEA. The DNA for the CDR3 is TGTGCCAGCAGCTTACTAGATACGCAGTATTTT. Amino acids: CASSLLDTQYF.

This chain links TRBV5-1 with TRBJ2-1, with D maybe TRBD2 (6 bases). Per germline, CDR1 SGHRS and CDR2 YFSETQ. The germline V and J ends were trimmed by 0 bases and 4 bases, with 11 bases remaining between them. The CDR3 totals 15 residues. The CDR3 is CASSLDPGVYNEQFF. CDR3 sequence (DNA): TGCGCCAGCAGCTTGGACCCGGGGGTGTACAATGAGCAGTTCTTC.

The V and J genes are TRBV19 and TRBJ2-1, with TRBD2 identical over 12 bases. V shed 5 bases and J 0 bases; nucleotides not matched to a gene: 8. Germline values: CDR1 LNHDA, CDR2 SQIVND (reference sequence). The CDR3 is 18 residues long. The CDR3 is CASSYQGLAGPSYNEQFF. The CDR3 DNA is TGTGCCAGTAGTTACCAAGGACTAGCGGGACCCTCCTACAATGAGCAGTTCTTC.

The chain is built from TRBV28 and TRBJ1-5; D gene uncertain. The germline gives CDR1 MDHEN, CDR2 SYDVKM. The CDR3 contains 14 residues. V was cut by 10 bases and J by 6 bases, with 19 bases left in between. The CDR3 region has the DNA TGTGCCATCCAAGGGCCCGGGGTGGGTCAGCCCCAGCATTTT. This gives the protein CAIQGPGVGQPQHF.

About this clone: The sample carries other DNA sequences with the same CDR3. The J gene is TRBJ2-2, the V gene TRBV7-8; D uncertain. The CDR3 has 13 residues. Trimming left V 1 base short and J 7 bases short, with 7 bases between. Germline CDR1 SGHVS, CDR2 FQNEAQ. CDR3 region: CASSLVQNGELFF. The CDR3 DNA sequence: TGTGCCAGCAGCTTAGTTCAGAACGGGGAGCTGTTTTTT.

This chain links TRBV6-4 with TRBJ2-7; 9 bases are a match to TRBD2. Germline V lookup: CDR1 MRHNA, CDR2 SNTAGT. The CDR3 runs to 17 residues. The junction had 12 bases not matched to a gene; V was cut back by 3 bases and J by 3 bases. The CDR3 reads CASSDFKSGRRSYEQYF. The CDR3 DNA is TGTGCCAGCAGTGATTTTAAGAGCGGGAGGAGAAGCTACGAGCAGTACTTC.

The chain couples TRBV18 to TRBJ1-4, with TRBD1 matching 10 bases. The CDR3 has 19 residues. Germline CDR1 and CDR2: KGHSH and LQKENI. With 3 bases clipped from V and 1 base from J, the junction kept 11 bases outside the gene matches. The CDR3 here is CASSPRRQGAVGTNEKLFF. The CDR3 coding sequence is TGTGCCAGCTCACCTCGAAGACAGGGGGCGGTTGGAACTAATGAAAAACTGTTTTTT.

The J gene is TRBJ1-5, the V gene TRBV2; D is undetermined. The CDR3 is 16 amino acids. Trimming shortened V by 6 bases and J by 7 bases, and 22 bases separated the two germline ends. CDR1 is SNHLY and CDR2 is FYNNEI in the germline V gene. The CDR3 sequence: CASRLRDGQREQPQHF. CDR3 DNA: TGTGCCAGCAGACTAAGAGACGGGCAGAGGGAACAGCCCCAGCATTTT.

The CDR3 DNA reads TGTGCCAGCAGCTCAGGACAGGGGTCCTACGAGCAGTACTTC. This sequence encodes CASSSGQGSYEQYF. The chain carries TRBV5-8 and TRBJ2-7; TRBD1 matches at 9 bases. V shed 3 bases and J 1 base; nucleotides not matched to a gene: 2. The CDR3 covers 14 residues. Germline V gives CDR1 SGHTS, CDR2 YDEGEE.

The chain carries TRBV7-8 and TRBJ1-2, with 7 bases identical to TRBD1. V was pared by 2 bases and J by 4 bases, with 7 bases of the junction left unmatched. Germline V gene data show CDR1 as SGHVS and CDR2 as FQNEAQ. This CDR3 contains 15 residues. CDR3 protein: CASSLLSRGFYGYTF. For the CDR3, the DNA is TGTGCCAGCAGCTTACTTAGCAGGGGGTTCTATGGCTACACCTTC.

CDR3 bases: TGTGCCAGCAGTTTTCAGGGATCGTTGGATGGCTACACCTTC. Protein: CASSFQGSLDGYTF. The chain carries TRBV28 and TRBJ1-2; D possibly corresponds to TRBD1 (5 bases). From germline, CDR1 is MDHEN and CDR2 SYDVKM. The CDR3 contains 14 residues. Between the trimmed V and J ends, which lost 3 bases and 6 bases, there was a span of 14 bases.

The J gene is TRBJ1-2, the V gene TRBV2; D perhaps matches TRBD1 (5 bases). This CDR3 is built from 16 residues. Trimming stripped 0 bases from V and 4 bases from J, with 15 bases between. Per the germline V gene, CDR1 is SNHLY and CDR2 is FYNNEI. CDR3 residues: CASSEALGGVVYGYTF. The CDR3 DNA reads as TGTGCCAGCAGTGAAGCGCTTGGGGGGGTTGTCTATGGCTACACCTTC.

The CDR3 coding sequence is TGTGCCAGCAGCCAAAACAGGGCAACTAATTCACCCCTCCACTTT. Amino acids: CASSQNRATNSPLHF. V usage is TRBV5-4 and J usage is TRBJ1-6, with D possibly TRBD1 on 6 matching bases. CDR3 length: 15 amino acids. The germline V gene has CDR1 SGHNT and CDR2 YYREEE (reference sequence). Between the trimmed V and J ends, which lost 4 bases and 6 bases, there was a span of 14 bases.

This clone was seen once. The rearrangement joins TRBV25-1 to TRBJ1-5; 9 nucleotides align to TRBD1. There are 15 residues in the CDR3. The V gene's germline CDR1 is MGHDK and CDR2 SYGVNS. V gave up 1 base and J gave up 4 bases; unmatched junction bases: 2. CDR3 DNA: TGTGCCAGCAGTGAATCCGACAGGGGGAATCAGCCCCAGCATTTT. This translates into CASSESDRGNQPQHF. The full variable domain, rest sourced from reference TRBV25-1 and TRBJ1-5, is EADIYQTPRYLVIGTGKKITLECSQTMGHDKMYWYQQDPGMELHLIHYSYGVNSTEKGDLSSESTVSRIRTEHFPLTLESARPSHTSQYLCASSESDRGNQPQHFGDGTRLSIL.

The CDR3 is CASGLAYSGSGGGELFF. DNA for the CDR3: TGTGCCAGCGGCCTTGCTTATAGCGGGAGTGGCGGCGGGGAGCTGTTTTTT. The chain links TRBV28 to TRBJ2-2, with TRBD2 matching over 9 bases. With V trimmed by 8 bases and J by 7 bases, 17 bases remained unmatched. This CDR3 has 17 amino acids. The germline CDR1 and CDR2 sequences are MDHEN and SYDVKM.

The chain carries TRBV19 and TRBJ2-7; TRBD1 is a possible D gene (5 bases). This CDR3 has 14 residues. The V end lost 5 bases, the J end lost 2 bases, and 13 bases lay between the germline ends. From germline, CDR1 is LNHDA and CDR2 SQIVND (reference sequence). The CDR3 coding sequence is TGTGCCAGTAGTTCCTTTGACAGTACCTACGAGCAGTACTTC. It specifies CASSSFDSTYEQYF.

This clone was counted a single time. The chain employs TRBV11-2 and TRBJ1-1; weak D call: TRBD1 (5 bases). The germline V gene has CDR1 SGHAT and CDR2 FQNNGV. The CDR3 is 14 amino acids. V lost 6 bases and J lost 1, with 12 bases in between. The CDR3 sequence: CASRPGMRNTEAFF. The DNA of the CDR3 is TGTGCCAGCAGACCAGGGATGAGGAACACTGAAGCTTTCTTT.

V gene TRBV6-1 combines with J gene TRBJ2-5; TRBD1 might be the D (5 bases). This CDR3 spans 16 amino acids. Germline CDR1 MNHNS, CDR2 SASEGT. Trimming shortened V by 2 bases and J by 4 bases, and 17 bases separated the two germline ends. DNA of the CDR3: TGTGCCAGCAGTGAACTTGTAGCTTTTCAGGGAGAGACCCAGTACTTC. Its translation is CASSELVAFQGETQYF.